The T cell receptor beta chain described here comes from a study of preoperative IRX-2 immunotherapy in early breast cancer. This clone was counted between two and nine times. Libraries were prepared by immunoSEQ multiplex PCR; TCRdb keeps only in-frame clonotypes and omits some of them. The sample holds 700 to 750 clones, around 85% seen once. Documented treatment: preoperative locoregional IRX-2 cytokine immunotherapy. Preoperative locoregional IRX-2 cytokine immunotherapy was tested in the phase Ib source study. Germline loops: CDR1 MNHGY, CDR2 SAAAGT. The CDR3 has 16 residues. With 2 bases clipped from V and 7 bases from J, the junction kept 9 bases outside the gene matches.

V and J are TRBV6-8 and TRBJ2-7, with TRBD1 matching over 12 bases. The specimen comprised tumor tissue, sampled after IRX-2 immunotherapy. The source is a human donor with breast cancer. DNA of the CDR3: TGTGCCAGCAGTTACAACCCGGGACAGGGGGCAGGTGAGCAGTACTTC. As protein: CASSYNPGQGAGEQYF.